This T cell receptor beta chain was identified in a study of cytomegalovirus exposure and HLA in healthy donors (dated by TCRdb to the late 2010s). Context from the whole study: An earlier analysis of some 600 of the donors reported over 250 Gb of sequence data and 95 million to 130 million unique TCR beta sequences obtained from roughly 170 million T cells. About 280 gigabases of sequencing data and roughly 80 million unique TCR sequences made up an early release that covered 500 to 650 HLA-typed donors. Of the roughly 420 genotyped donors, over 80% were placed in the genetic ancestry cluster associated with self-reported Caucasian donors. The study was designed to test whether signatures of past pathogen exposure could be identified by cataloging public T cell receptors. The study profiled the T cell repertoires of about 640 subjects by immunosequencing and related them to cytomegalovirus serostatus. Along with the roughly 670-subject first cohort, a separate validation cohort of about 110 different subjects was used. High-throughput TCR immunosequencing, statistical association of individual TCRs with disease status, and machine learning were combined to predict cytomegalovirus infection status. A later analysis re-analyzed previously published TCR beta repertoires from about 600 donors and added high-resolution HLA genotyping to study TCR occurrence patterns. The later analysis used no new phenotypic data to find candidate immune exposures, relying instead on TCR beta sequences and their occurrence across donors. In an earlier analysis of around 540 of the donors, high-throughput TCR beta sequencing was used to judge whether each TCR beta V gene segment behaved as functional or pseudogenic. Donor age, sex, ethnicity and CMV serostatus were compiled together with the repertoire data. A later genetic analysis took genome-wide SNP genotypes for 398 of the 666 donors and used that subset as a discovery cohort. All discovery cohort repertoires had been generated using a single sequencing platform. Both class I and class II loci were covered by HLA typing, at four-digit resolution. The number of typed donors differed by locus: about 620-640 for A, B, C, DRB1 and DQB1; 500 to 550 for DQA1; approximately 600 for DPA1; and around 490 for DPB1. Roughly 5 DR-DQ haplotypes were handled as single units for association and clustering, since linkage in the cohort was strong. Among 398 genotyped donors of the cohort, an average of approximately 240,000 unique TCR beta nucleotide sequences were sequenced per donor, 15% to 20% of them non-productive. Results and caveats for the whole study, not just this receptor: Because some donors lacked HLA typing at each locus, the association tests relied only on the typed subset. A further reported finding was that TCR beta sequences accurately predicted the HLA-A and HLA-B alleles for most subjects in the first cohort. A later genetic analysis reported fewer N-insertions in productive TCRs among donors in an Asian-associated ancestry cluster than the 666-donor mean. The earlier analysis of 587 of the donors excluded 15 to 20 rarely observed V segments, including chromosome 9 orphons, because counts were too low. Presence/absence analyses assumed roughly uniform sequencing depth across donors, an assumption that may not hold. A group of highly shared sequence variants was considered likely to be a technical artifact of the sequencing pipeline. Correlated functional status among segregating V segments might reflect linkage disequilibrium, but an unknown experimental factor could not be ruled out. The 87-base-pair reads could not distinguish some IMGT-functional V segments, including TRBV6-2 and TRBV6-3, so those segments were excluded. When HLA alleles, especially DR and DQ, strongly co-occurred, TCR associations were difficult to assign to individual alleles. In a later genetic analysis, a missense DCLRE1C variant was associated with V-gene and J-gene trimming of TCR beta chains, and the association was replicated in an independent cohort. A later analysis reported that several top co-occurrence clusters appeared linked to parvovirus B19, influenza, CMV and Epstein-Barr virus. In a later analysis, most CMV-associated TCR beta chains were found to appear HLA-restricted, with HLA associations seemingly driven largely by CMV exposure. In vitro tests confirmed that three of the cytomegalovirus-associated TCR beta chains recognize cytomegalovirus antigens. For the cohort, immune exposure information was limited to CMV serostatus. In the study, approximately 150 TCR beta chains were listed as associated with cytomegalovirus. In an earlier analysis of 587 of the donors, most TCR beta V segments were observed in productive rearrangements about 87% or about 30% of the time, broadly matching IMGT annotations. Only TCR beta chains were sequenced in this cohort, and the absence of alpha or paired-chain data limited detectable features. Across donors, most TCR sequences were observed very rarely, whereas some public TCRs were present in many individuals. In a later analysis, some 17,000 TCR beta sequences were associated with specific HLA alleles at a false discovery rate of 0.05. According to the authors, the approach could potentially be generalized to other disease states and immunological phenotypes. A later analysis found that TCR association rates varied across HLA loci, with DRB1 alleles showing the most associated TCRs and HLA-C alleles the fewest. In a later analysis, HLA-associated TCR beta chains showed more clonal expansion and lower generation probabilities than non-associated chains that were equally common. The classifier was reported to diagnose cytomegalovirus status with high specificity and sensitivity in both the original cohort and the validation cohort.

As for this clone: Its antigen has not been determined. Nothing much larger sits one base from this clone, and base qualities are not available.

The CDR3 numbers 16 residues from cysteine through phenylalanine. This entry keeps only the CDR3 DNA: 48 bases, framed from base 1. Reading the germline V gene gives CDR1 SGHVS and CDR2 FNYEAQ. V loses 0 bases at its end and J loses 0 bases; junction bases beyond the gene matches: 2. The receptor library was made with the immunoSEQ multiplex PCR assay. A mixture of 60 forward primers for TCR Vbeta segments and 13 reverse primers for TCR Jbeta segments was used in the multiplex PCR. Amplification of the CDR3 region of rearranged TCR beta genes was performed with a multiplex PCR assay on genomic DNA. The amplified TCR beta libraries were sequenced on the Illumina HiSeq System as 87-base-pair reads. The published analysis was carried out like this. A later analysis counted about 82 million unique TCR beta chains across the 690 or so repertoires, and 9 million to 14 million of these chains were shared by at least two donors. Raw reads were error-corrected and collapsed into unique sequences by a nearest-neighbor algorithm in which closely related sequences were merged to remove PCR and sequencing errors. CDR3 sequences were aligned to IMGT reference sequences to assign V, D and J gene segments. For a sequence to be retained, a match of at least six nucleotides to both a V gene segment and a J gene segment was required. Rearrangements were classified as productive when the CDR3 lacked stop codons and remained in frame with V and J, and all other rearrangements were classified as non-productive. Following IMGT convention, CDR3 was defined as the stretch from the second conserved V-encoded cysteine to the conserved J-encoded phenylalanine. Sequences without an unambiguous match to a single V gene segment were excluded from the earlier analysis of approximately 560 of the donors. In an earlier analysis of 587 of the donors, V segments were called functional above 56.7% productive rearrangements and were called segregating when the between-donor standard deviation exceeded 5%. A statistical classification framework was built to diagnose cytomegalovirus status from the catalog of TCR beta chain sequences. V and J gene assignment, in a later analysis, came from comparing TCR nucleotide sequences with IMGT/GENE-DB human TR gene sequences. The TCRdist pipeline was used in a later analysis to assign CDR3 sequences and most-parsimonious VDJ recombination scenarios. A later analysis defined each TCR beta chain by its CDR3 amino acid sequence plus V-gene family, and excluded reads lacking a unique V-gene family. To address suspected cross-contamination and a sequencing artifact, a later analysis removed roughly 580 highly shared, low-generation-probability nucleotide sequences. For each public chain, a later analysis derived a clonal expansion index from normalized ranks of inferred template counts within each repertoire. In a later analysis, generation probabilities were computed with a VDJ recombination model fitted to out-of-frame rearrangements, and the resulting probabilities were checked against IGoR. In a later analysis, TCR-TCR, TCR-HLA and TCR-CMV co-occurrence was scored with hypergeometric tests, and a repertoire-size bias correction was applied to TCR pairs. To estimate false discovery rates, a later analysis permuted the HLA or CMV assignments 20 times. In a later analysis, co-occurring TCRs were grouped using DBSCAN, with TCRdist sequence similarity added in when clustering inside HLA-allele-positive subsets. Co-occurrence clustering excluded repertoires with fewer than 30,000 or more than 120,000 public chains, plus five with anomalous nucleotide sharing. TCRdb limited this immuneACCESS table to in-frame rearrangements with V and J called. A share of clones is missing; checked studies link under half to unresolved V genes, and the rest is unexplained. D and trimming were read from the DNA, whereas the V and J calls and clone size are those reported in that table. The table for this sample lists about 140,000 clones; 70% to 85% of them were counted only once. Jointly, the top ten make up 1.5% to 2% of the sample.

The cohort consisted of 650 to 700 healthy bone marrow donors. Cohort members were all nominally healthy when sampled, although unrecorded immune exposures were likely present. The donor tested CMV seronegative and was one of the 352 seronegative cohort members. Each donor provided a peripheral blood sample, and peripheral blood mononuclear cells were used for TCR beta sequencing. The Qiagen DNeasy Blood Extraction Kit was used to extract genomic DNA from the blood cell samples. The sample consisted of PBMCs. The chain is encoded by TRBV7-6 joined to TRBJ2-5; 9 central bases correspond to TRBD2. This sequence was found in a middle-aged man in good health and CMV-seronegative. The CDR3 loop reads CASSLATSGHQETQYF. The DNA sequence reads TGTGCCAGCAGCTTAGCCACTAGCGGGCACCAAGAGACCCAGTACTTC.